Listed below are T cell receptor beta chains from one sample, sequenced in a study of blood T cell repertoires in COVID-19. Clones were read by immunoSEQ multiplex PCR, and TCRdb kept only the in-frame ones, dropping some. The sample carries about 220,000 clones, 80% recorded once. Material: peripheral blood. Receptor source: a human donor in a cohort sampled during active COVID-19. The CDR3 runs from the conserved cysteine through the conserved F or W. A D gene is named only where the DNA matches it firmly. Some rows have no size entry. The others give once, few or many, or a class for an expanded clone.

clone_size d_call j_call v_call cdr3_nt cdr3_aa
few . TRBJ1-1 TRBV10-1 TGCGCCAGCAGTGTCGGGGGACCCCGGGGAAACACTGAAGCTTTCTTT CASSVGGPRGNTEAFF
. . TRBJ1-5 TRBV7-2 TGTGCCAGCTATCTCCAGGGGCCGTCAGGAGGACAGCCCCAGCATTTT CASYLQGPSGGQPQHF
. TRBD1 TRBJ1-2 TRBV9 TGTGCCAGCAGCGTAGGGACAGGGGGCGCAGGGGTGATCTATAACTATGGCTACACCTTC CASSVGTGGAGVIYNYGYTF
. TRBD1 TRBJ1-4 TRBV28 TGTGCCAGCAGTTTCGGCCAGGGGGAGGACGAAAAACTGTTTTTT CASSFGQGEDEKLFF
. . TRBJ1-1 TRBV6-2/TRBV6-3 TGTGCCAGCAGTTACTCCTGGGGCGCGAACACTGAAGCTTTCTTT CASSYSWGANTEAFF
few TRBD2 TRBJ2-1 TRBV6-2/TRBV6-3 TGTGCCAGCAGTCAGCTAGCGGGGGGGTACAATGAGCAGTTCTTC CASSQLAGGYNEQFF
. . TRBJ2-1 TRBV21-1 TGTGCCAGCAGCAAAGTATCAACTCCGGGTAGCTCCTACAATGAGCAGTTCTTC CASSKVSTPGSSYNEQFF
. . TRBJ2-5 TRBV9 TGTGCCAGCAGCGTAGGGCCCTCGGGAGAGACCCAGTACTTC CASSVGPSGETQYF
. . TRBJ2-5 TRBV6-5 TGTGCCAGCATGCGCCTCCCAGAGACCCAGTACTTC CASMRLPETQYF
. . TRBJ1-4 TRBV19 TGTGCCAGTAGTGACTTGGGTGTCGCCAACGAAAAACTGTTTTTT CASSDLGVANEKLFF
. . TRBJ2-5 TRBV5-1 TGCGCCAGCAGCACGCGCGGCGGGACAGAGACCCAGTACTTC CASSTRGGTETQYF
. . TRBJ1-5 TRBV28 TGTGCCAGCAGTTTAACCTCGACGGGGGGATACAATCAGCCCCAGCATTTT CASSLTSTGGYNQPQHF
. . TRBJ1-1 TRBV28 TGTGCCAGCAGTTCCCTGAGAGGCACTGAAGCTTTCTTT CASSSLRGTEAFF